The rows below give T cell receptor beta chains drawn from one sample of a study of PD-1 blockade in classical Hodgkin lymphoma. Using immunoSEQ multiplex PCR, the repertoire was profiled, and TCRdb retains in-frame clones only, with some absent. Here the sample spans under 35,000 clones, about 89% being singletons. What was sequenced was CD4+ T cells from blood. The origin of the receptors is a human donor with classical Hodgkin lymphoma. CDR3s include the opening cysteine and the closing phenylalanine or tryptophan. A D gene is named only where the DNA matches it firmly. Not all rows give a size; the values are once, few, many and, for expanded clones, a class.

V gene: TRBV6-5; D gene: .; J gene: TRBJ1-5; clone size: .; CDR3 DNA: TGTGCCAGCAGTTACTCCTCGGGACTCAATCAGCCCCAGCATTTT; CDR3 protein: CASSYSSGLNQPQHF
V gene: TRBV30; D gene: TRBD1; J gene: TRBJ1-5; clone size: .; CDR3 DNA: TGTGCCTGGTCTACAGGGGGCGAGTATAGCAATCAGCCCCAGCATTTT; CDR3 protein: CAWSTGGEYSNQPQHF
V gene: TRBV9; D gene: TRBD2; J gene: TRBJ2-1; clone size: .; CDR3 DNA: TGTGCCAGCAGCGTGGGCTCCGGGACTACAACCTACAATGAGCAGTTCTTC; CDR3 protein: CASSVGSGTTTYNEQFF
V gene: TRBV30; D gene: .; J gene: TRBJ1-2; clone size: .; CDR3 DNA: TGTGCCACCCCCGCCCGTGCAGGGAGTGGCGGCTACACCTTC; CDR3 protein: CATPARAGSGGYTF
V gene: TRBV7-9; D gene: .; J gene: TRBJ2-1; clone size: .; CDR3 DNA: TGTGCCAGCAGCTTATTTTTAGGAAGAAACAATGAGCAGTTCTTC; CDR3 protein: CASSLFLGRNNEQFF
V gene: TRBV5-6; D gene: .; J gene: TRBJ2-7; clone size: .; CDR3 DNA: TGTGCCAGCAGCTTGGCCGTCTCGCTGGGGACCTACGAGCAGTACTTC; CDR3 protein: CASSLAVSLGTYEQYF
V gene: TRBV6-5; D gene: .; J gene: TRBJ2-5; clone size: .; CDR3 DNA: TGTGCCAGCAGTCCCCGAGGGGTCTTTTGGGAAACCCAGTACTTC; CDR3 protein: CASSPRGVFWETQYF
V gene: TRBV27; D gene: .; J gene: TRBJ1-4; clone size: .; CDR3 DNA: TGTGCCAGCGCCCCCTGGGGGGCTGAGGGGGAAAAACTGTTTTTT; CDR3 protein: CASAPWGAEGEKLFF
V gene: TRBV7-9; D gene: TRBD1; J gene: TRBJ2-1; clone size: .; CDR3 DNA: TGTGCCAGCAGCCCGAGGACAGGGGGAAGCTACAATGAGCAGTTCTTC; CDR3 protein: CASSPRTGGSYNEQFF
V gene: TRBV7-2; D gene: .; J gene: TRBJ2-1; clone size: .; CDR3 DNA: TGTGCCAGCAGCCTTGAAGGCTATGAGCAGTTCTTC; CDR3 protein: CASSLEGYEQFF
V gene: TRBV6-6; D gene: TRBD1; J gene: TRBJ2-5; clone size: .; CDR3 DNA: TGTGCCAGCAGTAAACCAGGGGGCGCCCAGTACTTC; CDR3 protein: CASSKPGGAQYF
V gene: TRBV11-2; D gene: .; J gene: TRBJ2-7; clone size: .; CDR3 DNA: TGTGCCAGCAGTCCGAGCTCCTACGAGCAGTACTTC; CDR3 protein: CASSPSSYEQYF
V gene: TRBV5-1; D gene: TRBD2; J gene: TRBJ2-1; clone size: .; CDR3 DNA: TGCGCCAGCAGCTTCCTCCGCAGGACTAGCGAGAGCAATGAGCAGTTCTTC; CDR3 protein: CASSFLRRTSESNEQFF
V gene: TRBV20-1; D gene: .; J gene: TRBJ1-2; clone size: .; CDR3 DNA: TGCAGTGCTAGCCCCGACTATGGCTACACCTTC; CDR3 protein: CSASPDYGYTF
V gene: TRBV21-1; D gene: .; J gene: TRBJ2-7; clone size: .; CDR3 DNA: TGTGCCAGCAGCAAAGGGACTAGCGGAGGGAGCTCCTACGAGCAGTACTTC; CDR3 protein: CASSKGTSGGSSYEQYF
V gene: TRBV2; D gene: TRBD1; J gene: TRBJ1-2; clone size: once; CDR3 DNA: TGTGCCAGCAGTAAGGAACAGGGGTCCTATGGCTACACCTTC; CDR3 protein: CASSKEQGSYGYTF
V gene: TRBV29-1; D gene: TRBD1; J gene: TRBJ1-1; clone size: once; CDR3 DNA: TGCAGCGTCGTCAGGACAGGGGGCCTGACTGAAGCTTTCTTT; CDR3 protein: CSVVRTGGLTEAFF
V gene: TRBV7-2; D gene: TRBD2; J gene: TRBJ2-7; clone size: .; CDR3 DNA: TGTGCCAGCAGCTTAAGCGGGAGGAACGAGCAGTACTTC; CDR3 protein: CASSLSGRNEQYF
V gene: TRBV12-5; D gene: .; J gene: TRBJ2-2; clone size: .; CDR3 DNA: TGTGCTAGTGGTTTGCCCGTGAGGGGCCGGGTCGGGGAGCTGTTTTTT; CDR3 protein: CASGLPVRGRVGELFF
V gene: TRBV2; D gene: TRBD1; J gene: TRBJ2-5; clone size: .; CDR3 DNA: TGTGCCAGCAGATCCGACAGGGTCCAAGAGACCCAGTACTTC; CDR3 protein: CASRSDRVQETQYF
V gene: TRBV11-2; D gene: TRBD1; J gene: TRBJ1-6; clone size: .; CDR3 DNA: TGTGCCAGCAGCCCCACAGGGGGTTCACCCCTCCACTTT; CDR3 protein: CASSPTGGSPLHF
V gene: TRBV19; D gene: .; J gene: TRBJ1-2; clone size: few; CDR3 DNA: TGTGCCAGTAGTAACCAACAGGGTTGGGGCTACACCTTC; CDR3 protein: CASSNQQGWGYTF
V gene: TRBV6-5; D gene: .; J gene: TRBJ2-1; clone size: .; CDR3 DNA: TGTGCCAGCAGTCGCGGACTATTGAGTGAGCAGTTCTTC; CDR3 protein: CASSRGLLSEQFF
V gene: TRBV18; D gene: TRBD2; J gene: TRBJ2-7; clone size: .; CDR3 DNA: TGTGCCAGCTCACCAGGACTAGCGGGCTCCTACGAGCAGTACTTC; CDR3 protein: CASSPGLAGSYEQYF
V gene: TRBV7-3; D gene: .; J gene: TRBJ1-3; clone size: .; CDR3 DNA: TGTGCCAGCAGCTTAACGGCAGGGTTTGGAAACACCATATATTTT; CDR3 protein: CASSLTAGFGNTIYF
V gene: TRBV4-3; D gene: .; J gene: TRBJ2-3; clone size: .; CDR3 DNA: TGCGCCAGCAGCCAAGACAATGGAGGCGGCACAGATACGCAGTATTTT; CDR3 protein: CASSQDNGGGTDTQYF
V gene: TRBV19; D gene: TRBD2; J gene: TRBJ2-3; clone size: .; CDR3 DNA: TGTGCCAGTGGTCCTCCGGGACTAGCGGGAAGCACAGATACGCAGTATTTT; CDR3 protein: CASGPPGLAGSTDTQYF
V gene: TRBV28; D gene: .; J gene: TRBJ2-7; clone size: .; CDR3 DNA: TGTGCCAGCAGTTTAGGTGCGTTAGAGCAGTACTTC; CDR3 protein: CASSLGALEQYF
V gene: TRBV7-8; D gene: .; J gene: TRBJ1-5; clone size: .; CDR3 DNA: TGTGCCAGCAGCGGCAGCAGGGCCCCCAATCAGCCCCAGCATTTT; CDR3 protein: CASSGSRAPNQPQHF
V gene: TRBV11-3; D gene: .; J gene: TRBJ2-1; clone size: .; CDR3 DNA: TGTGCCAGCAGCAAGGAGACAGGGACTTACAATGAGCAGTTCTTC; CDR3 protein: CASSKETGTYNEQFF
V gene: TRBV27; D gene: TRBD1; J gene: TRBJ2-7; clone size: .; CDR3 DNA: TGTGCCAGCAGTTTCAACCGGGACAGGGAAGGCGAGCAGTACTTC; CDR3 protein: CASSFNRDREGEQYF
V gene: TRBV11-2; D gene: TRBD2; J gene: TRBJ2-1; clone size: .; CDR3 DNA: TGTGCCAGCTCACTAGCGGGACCCTACAATGAGCAGTTCTTC; CDR3 protein: CASSLAGPYNEQFF
V gene: TRBV2; D gene: TRBD1; J gene: TRBJ2-7; clone size: .; CDR3 DNA: TGTGCCAGCCTAAGGGACAGGGGCCAATACGAGCAGTACTTC; CDR3 protein: CASLRDRGQYEQYF
V gene: TRBV14; D gene: .; J gene: TRBJ1-1; clone size: .; CDR3 DNA: TGTGCCAGCAGCGTGGGGGGAAACACTGAAGCTTTCTTT; CDR3 protein: CASSVGGNTEAFF
V gene: TRBV28; D gene: .; J gene: TRBJ2-7; clone size: .; CDR3 DNA: TGTGCCAGCAGTTTTCGGGACGTCTACGAGCAGTACTTC; CDR3 protein: CASSFRDVYEQYF
V gene: TRBV4-2; D gene: .; J gene: TRBJ2-1; clone size: .; CDR3 DNA: TGTGCCAGCAGCCGCTTAGAAGGGGTGGGCAATGAGCAGTTCTTC; CDR3 protein: CASSRLEGVGNEQFF
V gene: TRBV5-1; D gene: .; J gene: TRBJ2-3; clone size: .; CDR3 DNA: TGCGCCAGCAGGCCGGGACACACAGATACGCAGTATTTT; CDR3 protein: CASRPGHTDTQYF